These T cell receptor beta chains were read from a single sample in a study of CD8+ T cells in alopecia areata. Using immunoSEQ multiplex PCR, the repertoire was profiled, and TCRdb retains in-frame clones only, with some absent. The sample yields fewer than 110,000 clones, just over 85% seen once. The sequences come from CD8+ T cells sorted from blood, collected at roughly week 30, from a patient treated with tofacitinib. All receptors derive from a human donor with alopecia areata. Both conserved end residues are trimmed from each CDR3. The order of the fields is V gene, J gene, CDR3 protein.

TRBV7-9	TRBJ2-7	ASSGQGPYEQY
TRBV25-1	TRBJ2-7	ASSDYTHDSYEQY
TRBV20-1	TRBJ2-1	SASANNEQF
TRBV4-1	TRBJ2-7	ASSQEEAGSAYEQY
TRBV6-5	TRBJ2-1	ASSPTSGTYNEQF
TRBV5-1	TRBJ2-3	ASSVYRGRKSTDTQY
TRBV9	TRBJ1-2	ASSVVGGTRDGYT
TRBV27	TRBJ1-2	ASSDSLYGYT
TRBV29-1	TRBJ2-5	SSSDRGEGTQY
TRBV7-8	TRBJ2-7	ASSPFSGPSYEQY
TRBV7-9	TRBJ2-7	ASSYRERYEQY
TRBV9	TRBJ2-1	ASSDLGYNEQF
TRBV6-5	TRBJ1-1	ASSYGGTGNTEAF
TRBV7-9	TRBJ1-3	ASSSGSRRGNTIY
TRBV7-9	TRBJ2-4	ASSALTGGEGNIQY
TRBV6-5	TRBJ2-5	ASRLAGDAETQY
TRBV27	TRBJ1-5	ASSSQQGFQPQH
TRBV19	TRBJ1-1	ASSVRGTVMNTEAF
TRBV5-4	TRBJ2-3	ASSLKLATDTQY
TRBV7-9	TRBJ2-4	ASSANGDSNIQY
TRBV5-6	TRBJ2-1	ASSPGTGSTYNEQF
TRBV7-8	TRBJ2-7	ASSRTGGNSYEQY
TRBV7-9	TRBJ2-7	ASSQSVLLASEQY
TRBV6-6	TRBJ2-1	ASKGGGRDEQF
TRBV27	TRBJ1-2	ASCALGDYGYT
TRBV6-1	TRBJ2-3	ASSENYMEPERGTDTQY
TRBV6-1	TRBJ2-7	ASSEARDRTSGYYEQY
TRBV15	TRBJ2-7	ATSREENEQY
TRBV2	TRBJ2-5	ASSAARTGTSVQETQY
TRBV9	TRBJ2-7	ASSVYGGPYEQY
TRBV27	TRBJ2-4	ASTSDSTIQY
TRBV2	TRBJ1-5	ASSYRGIGNQPQH
TRBV7-3	TRBJ2-1	ASSVSGSSYNEQF